The following is a T cell receptor (beta chain) sequence with its context. Its antigen is unidentified. Germline V gene lookup returns CDR1 SGHRS and CDR2 YFSETQ. The V end lost 1 base, the J end lost 6 bases, and 13 bases lay between the germline ends. This CDR3 contains 14 residues. This sample stems from a study of OX40 agonist ivuxolimab in advanced cancers. At the level of the study: Patients were dosed intravenously with ivuxolimab at 0.01 to 10 mg/kg every 2 weeks. Points from the study as a whole: Doses of 0.1 to 3.0 mg/kg were accompanied by clonal expansion of CD4+ and CD8+ blood T cells by week 6.

Some clones are missing from TCRdb's copy, which holds only in-frame ones; the method was immunoSEQ multiplex PCR. The sample lists around 55,000 clones, approximately 86% occurring once. Specimen: CD4+ or CD8+ T cells sorted from blood, collected in a trial of the OX40 agonist ivuxolimab. The sequence was collected from an adult with an advanced solid tumor such as melanoma, head and neck, liver or kidney cancer. The chain links TRBV5-1 to TRBJ1-2, with D possibly matching TRBD1 (6 bases). CDR3 loop: CASSLYAGADGYTF. The CDR3 DNA sequence: TGCGCCAGCAGCTTGTATGCGGGGGCGGATGGCTACACCTTC.